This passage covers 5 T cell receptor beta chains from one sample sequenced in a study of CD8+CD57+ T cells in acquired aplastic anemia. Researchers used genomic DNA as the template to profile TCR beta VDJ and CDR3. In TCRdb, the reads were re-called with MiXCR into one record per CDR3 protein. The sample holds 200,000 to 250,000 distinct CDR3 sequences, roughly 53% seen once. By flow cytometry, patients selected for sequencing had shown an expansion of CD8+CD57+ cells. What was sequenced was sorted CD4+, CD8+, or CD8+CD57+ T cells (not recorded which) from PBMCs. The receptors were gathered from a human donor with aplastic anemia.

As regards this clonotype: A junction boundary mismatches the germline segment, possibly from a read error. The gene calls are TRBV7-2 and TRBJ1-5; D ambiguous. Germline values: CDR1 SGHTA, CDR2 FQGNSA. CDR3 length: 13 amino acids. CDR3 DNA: TGTGCCAGCGGCTTAAAGGAGGCAGGGCCCCAGCATTTT. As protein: CASGLKEAGPQHF.

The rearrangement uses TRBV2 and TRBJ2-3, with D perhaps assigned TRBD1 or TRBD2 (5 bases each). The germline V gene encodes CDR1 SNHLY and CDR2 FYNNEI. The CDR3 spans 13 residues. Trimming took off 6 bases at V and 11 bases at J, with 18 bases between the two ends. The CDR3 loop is CASSYSGTARQYF. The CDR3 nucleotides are TGTGCCAGCAGCTACTCCGGGACGGCAAGGCAGTATTTT. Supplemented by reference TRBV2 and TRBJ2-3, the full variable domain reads EPEVTQTPSHQVTQMGQEVILRCVPISNHLYFYWYRQILGQKVEFLVSFYNNEISEKSEIFDDQFSVERPDGSNFTLKIRSTKLEDSAMYFCASSYSGTARQYFGPGTRLTVL.

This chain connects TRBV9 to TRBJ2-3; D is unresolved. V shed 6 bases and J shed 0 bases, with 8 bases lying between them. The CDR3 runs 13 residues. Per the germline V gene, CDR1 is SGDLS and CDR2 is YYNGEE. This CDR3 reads CASTAGSTDTQYF. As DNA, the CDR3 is TGTGCCAGCACCGCAGGCAGCACAGATACGCAGTATTTT.

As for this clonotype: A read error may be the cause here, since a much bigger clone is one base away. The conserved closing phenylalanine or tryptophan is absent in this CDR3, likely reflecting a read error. The CDR3, as DNA: TGCGCCAGCAGCTTGGCCACAGGGGGCATCGACGAGCAGTACCTC. It is translated as CASSLATGGIDEQYL. V and J are TRBV5-1 and TRBJ2-7; the match to TRBD1 covers 9 bases. V lost 0 bases to trimming and J lost 5 bases; unmatched junction nucleotides: 6. This CDR3 contains 15 residues. Germline CDR1 is SGHRS and CDR2 is YFSETQ.

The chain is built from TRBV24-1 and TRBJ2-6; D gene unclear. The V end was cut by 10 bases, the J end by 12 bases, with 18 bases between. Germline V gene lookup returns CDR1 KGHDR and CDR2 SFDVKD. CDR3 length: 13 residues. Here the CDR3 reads CATTRRASSVLTF. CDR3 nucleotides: TGTGCCACTACCCGTAGGGCGTCTAGCGTCCTGACTTTC.